This T cell receptor beta chain was observed in a study of PD-1 blockade in classical Hodgkin lymphoma. All patients relapsed after autologous stem cell transplantation, and brentuximab vedotin exposure varied. Regarding the study as a whole: Complete responders had baseline diversity similar to newly diagnosed patients. Baseline TCR diversity was reportedly lower in newly diagnosed patients than in healthy donors. It was reported as lower still in relapsed/refractory patients.

A word on this clone: Its specificity is unknown.

Clones were sequenced by immunoSEQ multiplex PCR, and TCRdb holds only the in-frame ones, with some missing. Among about 26,000 clones listed, roughly 62% were seen once. This receptor was obtained from a human donor with classical Hodgkin lymphoma. Sequences were derived from peripheral blood mononuclear cells (PBMCs), sampled before the second cycle of nivolumab.

The CDR3 coding sequence is TGTGCCTCCAGCTTATCGCTAGCGGGAGGAGATACGCAGTATTTT. Its translation is CASSLSLAGGDTQYF. J is TRBJ2-3 and V is TRBV5-8; 11 bases align to TRBD2. Germline CDR1 is SGHTS and CDR2 is YDEGEE. V dropped 10 bases and J dropped 5; count of bases not matched to a gene: 12. The CDR3 runs to 15 residues.